Here is one T cell receptor (beta chain) with its context. Its specificity is unknown. This entry belongs to a study of siplizumab effects on memory and regulatory T cells. Study-wide results and limits: The alloresponse seemed to draw substantially on naive T cells, which appeared more diverse than memory cells.

Per-sample assaying covered 95,000 to 100,000 TCR templates. The method was immunoSEQ multiplex PCR; TCRdb's version includes in-frame clones alone and lacks a portion of them. The sample shows around 100,000 clones, about 90% of them seen only once. The germline V gene has CDR1 MNHNS and CDR2 SASEGT. CDR3 length: 12 amino acids. The V gene lost 7 bases and the J gene lost 2 bases, with 9 bases spanning the gap. V and J are TRBV6-1 and TRBJ2-7, with no clear D. Sequencing input: Tregs sorted from blood. This TCR was sampled from a human donor in good health. The CDR3 here is CASTDRTYEQYF. CDR3 DNA: TGTGCCAGCACGGACCGAACCTACGAGCAGTACTTC.